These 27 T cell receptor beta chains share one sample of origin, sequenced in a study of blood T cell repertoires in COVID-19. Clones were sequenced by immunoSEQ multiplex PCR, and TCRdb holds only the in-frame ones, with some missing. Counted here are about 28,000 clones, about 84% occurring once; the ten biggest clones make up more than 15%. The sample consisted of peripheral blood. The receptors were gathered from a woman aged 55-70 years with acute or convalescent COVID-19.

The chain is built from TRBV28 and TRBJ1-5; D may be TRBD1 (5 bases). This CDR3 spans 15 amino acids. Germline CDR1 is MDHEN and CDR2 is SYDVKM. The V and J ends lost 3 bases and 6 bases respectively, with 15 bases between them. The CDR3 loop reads CASSLRGGGVQPQHF. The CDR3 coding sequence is TGTGCCAGCAGTTTGCGGGGGGGAGGGGTTCAGCCCCAGCATTTT.

The CDR3 DNA reads as TGCGCCAGCAGCTTGGCCCAGGGAAACATTCAGTACTTC. Translated, it gives CASSLAQGNIQYF. This chain connects TRBV5-1 to TRBJ2-4; TRBD1 is a possible D gene (5 bases). Germline assignment: CDR1 SGHRS and CDR2 YFSETQ. V was cut by 0 bases and J by 6 bases, with 7 bases left in between. This CDR3 has 13 residues.

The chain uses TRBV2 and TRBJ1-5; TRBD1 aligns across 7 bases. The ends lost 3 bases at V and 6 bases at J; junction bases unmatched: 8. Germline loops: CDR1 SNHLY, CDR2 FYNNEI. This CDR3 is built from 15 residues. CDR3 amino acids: CASSEDYRGGQPQHF. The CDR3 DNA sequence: TGTGCCAGCAGTGAGGACTACAGGGGAGGTCAGCCCCAGCATTTT.

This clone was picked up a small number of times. CDR3 nucleotide sequence: TGTGCCAGCAGCTTAGGACAGCCGAACACTGAAGCTTTCTTT. Translated, it gives CASSLGQPNTEAFF. V usage is TRBV7-8 and J usage is TRBJ1-1; tentatively, D is TRBD1 (5 bases). The germline V and J ends were trimmed by 1 base and 1 base, with 7 bases remaining between them. The CDR3 loop spans 14 amino acids. Germline V gene sequence: CDR1 SGHVS, CDR2 FQNEAQ.

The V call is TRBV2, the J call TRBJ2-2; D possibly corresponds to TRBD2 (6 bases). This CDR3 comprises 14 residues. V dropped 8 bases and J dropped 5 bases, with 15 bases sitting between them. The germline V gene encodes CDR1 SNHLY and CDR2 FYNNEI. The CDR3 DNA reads TGTGCCAGCCGGACAATTCGGGGGACCGGGGAGCTGTTTTTT. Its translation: CASRTIRGTGELFF.

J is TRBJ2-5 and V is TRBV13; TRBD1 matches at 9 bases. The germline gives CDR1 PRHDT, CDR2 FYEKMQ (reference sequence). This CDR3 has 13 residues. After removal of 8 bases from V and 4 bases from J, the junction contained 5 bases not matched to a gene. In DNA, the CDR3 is TGTGCCAGCGGACGACAGGGGGGAGAGACCCAGTACTTC. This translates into CASGRQGGETQYF.

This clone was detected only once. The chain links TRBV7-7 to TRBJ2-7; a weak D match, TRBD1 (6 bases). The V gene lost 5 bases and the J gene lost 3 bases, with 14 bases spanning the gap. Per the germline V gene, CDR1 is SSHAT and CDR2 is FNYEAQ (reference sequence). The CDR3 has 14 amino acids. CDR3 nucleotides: TGTGCCAGCAGCGCCAAACCGGACAGCTACGAGCAGTACTTC. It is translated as CASSAKPDSYEQYF.

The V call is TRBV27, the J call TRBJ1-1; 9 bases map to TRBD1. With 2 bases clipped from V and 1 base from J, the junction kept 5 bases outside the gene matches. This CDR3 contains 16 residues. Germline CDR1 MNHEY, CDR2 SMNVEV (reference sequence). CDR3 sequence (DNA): TGTGCCAGCAGTTTAAGTGGACAGGGGCGGAACACTGAAGCTTTCTTT. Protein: CASSLSGQGRNTEAFF.

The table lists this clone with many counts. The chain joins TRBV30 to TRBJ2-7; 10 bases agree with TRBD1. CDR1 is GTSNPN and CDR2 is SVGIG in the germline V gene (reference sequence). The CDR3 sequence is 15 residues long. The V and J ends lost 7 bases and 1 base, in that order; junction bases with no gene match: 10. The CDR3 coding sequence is TGTGCCTCTCGCCTCCGGGACAGGGGATCCTACGAGCAGTACTTC. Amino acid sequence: CASRLRDRGSYEQYF.

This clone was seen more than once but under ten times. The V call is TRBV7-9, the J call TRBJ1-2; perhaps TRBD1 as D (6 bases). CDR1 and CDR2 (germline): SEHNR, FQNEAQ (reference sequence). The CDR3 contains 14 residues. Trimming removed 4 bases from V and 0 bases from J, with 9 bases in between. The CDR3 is CASSSGTSNYGYTF. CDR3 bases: TGTGCCAGCAGCTCCGGGACATCTAACTATGGCTACACCTTC.

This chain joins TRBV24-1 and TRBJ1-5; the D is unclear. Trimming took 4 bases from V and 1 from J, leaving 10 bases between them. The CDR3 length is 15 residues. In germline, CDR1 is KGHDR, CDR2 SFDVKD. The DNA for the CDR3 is TGTGCCACCAGTGAGTCCTTCGGGAGCAATCAGCCCCAGCATTTT. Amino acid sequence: CATSESFGSNQPQHF.

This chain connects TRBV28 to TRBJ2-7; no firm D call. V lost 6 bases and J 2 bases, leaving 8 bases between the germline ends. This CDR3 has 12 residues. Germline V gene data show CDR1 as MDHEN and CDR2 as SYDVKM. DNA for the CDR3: TGTGCCAGCAGCGAAAGAGCCTACGAGCAGTACTTC. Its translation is CASSERAYEQYF.

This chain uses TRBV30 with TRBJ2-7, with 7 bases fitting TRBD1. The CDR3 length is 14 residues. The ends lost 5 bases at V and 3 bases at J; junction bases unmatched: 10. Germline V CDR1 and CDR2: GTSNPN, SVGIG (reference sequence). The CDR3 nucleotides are TGTGCCTGGGGGAAGACAGGGAGCATCTACGAGCAGTACTTC. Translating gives CAWGKTGSIYEQYF.

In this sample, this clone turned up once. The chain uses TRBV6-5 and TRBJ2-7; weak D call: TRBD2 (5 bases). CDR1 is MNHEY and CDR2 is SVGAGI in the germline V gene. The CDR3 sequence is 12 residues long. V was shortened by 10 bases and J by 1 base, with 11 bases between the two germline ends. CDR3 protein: CATGVVSYEQYF. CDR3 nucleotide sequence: TGTGCCACCGGGGTCGTTTCCTACGAGCAGTACTTC.

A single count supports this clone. CDR3 region: CASRKGTSGGAGFLDTQYF. Here the CDR3 DNA reads TGTGCCAGCCGGAAGGGAACTAGCGGGGGGGCCGGTTTTCTAGATACGCAGTATTTT. The rearrangement uses TRBV2 and TRBJ2-3, with 13 positions matching TRBD2. Trimming removed 8 bases from V and 5 bases from J; junction bases left unmatched: 19. Per germline, CDR1 SNHLY and CDR2 FYNNEI. This CDR3 is built from 19 residues. Combining the CDR3 with reference TRBV2 and TRBJ2-3 gives the whole variable domain EPEVTQTPSHQVTQMGQEVILRCVPISNHLYFYWYRQILGQKVEFLVSFYNNEISEKSEIFDDQFSVERPDGSNFTLKIRSTKLEDSAMYFCASRKGTSGGAGFLDTQYFGPGTRLTVL.

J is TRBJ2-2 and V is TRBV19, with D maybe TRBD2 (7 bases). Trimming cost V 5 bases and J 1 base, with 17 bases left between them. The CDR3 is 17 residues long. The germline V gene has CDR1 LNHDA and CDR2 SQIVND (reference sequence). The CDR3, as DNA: TGTGCCAGTAGTGGGGGGGGCCTAAACAGGAACACCGGGGAGCTGTTTTTT. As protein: CASSGGGLNRNTGELFF.

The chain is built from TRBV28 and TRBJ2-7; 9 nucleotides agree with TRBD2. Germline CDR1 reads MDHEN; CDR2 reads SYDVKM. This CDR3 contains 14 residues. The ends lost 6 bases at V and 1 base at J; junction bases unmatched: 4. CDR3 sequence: CASRGLARSYEQYF. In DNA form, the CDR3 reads TGTGCCAGCAGGGGACTAGCCCGTTCCTACGAGCAGTACTTC.

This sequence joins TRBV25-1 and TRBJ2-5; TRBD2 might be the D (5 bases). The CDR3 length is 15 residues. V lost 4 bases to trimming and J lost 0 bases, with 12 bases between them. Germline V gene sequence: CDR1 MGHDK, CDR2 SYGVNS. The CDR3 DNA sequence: TGTGCCAGCAGTGCAAACAGAGGGTACCAAGAGACCCAGTACTTC. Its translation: CASSANRGYQETQYF.

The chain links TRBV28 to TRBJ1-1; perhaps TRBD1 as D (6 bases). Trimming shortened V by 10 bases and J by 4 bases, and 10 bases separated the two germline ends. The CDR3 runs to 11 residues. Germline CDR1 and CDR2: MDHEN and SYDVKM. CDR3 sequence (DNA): TGTGCCACCTCAGGGGTCACTGAAGCTTTCTTT. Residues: CATSGVTEAFF.

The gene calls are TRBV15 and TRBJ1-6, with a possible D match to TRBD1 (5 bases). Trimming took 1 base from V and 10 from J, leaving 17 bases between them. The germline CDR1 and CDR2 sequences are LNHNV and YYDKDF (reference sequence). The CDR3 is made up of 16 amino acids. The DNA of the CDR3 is TGTGCCACCAGCAGAGGCCCGGGACTCTCGGGGTCACCCCTCCACTTT. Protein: CATSRGPGLSGSPLHF. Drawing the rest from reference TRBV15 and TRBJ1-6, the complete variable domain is DAMVIQNPRYQVTQFGKPVTLSCSQTLNHNVMYWYQQKSSQAPKLLFHYYDKDFNNEADTPDNFQSRRPNTSFCFLDIRSPGLGDTAMYLCATSRGPGLSGSPLHFGNGTRLTVT.

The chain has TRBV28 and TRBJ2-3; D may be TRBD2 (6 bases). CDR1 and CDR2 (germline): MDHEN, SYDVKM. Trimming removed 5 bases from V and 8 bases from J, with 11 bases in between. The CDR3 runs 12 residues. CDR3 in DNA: TGTGCCAGCAGTGGCGTGGGGGGTACGCAGTATTTT. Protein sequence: CASSGVGGTQYF.

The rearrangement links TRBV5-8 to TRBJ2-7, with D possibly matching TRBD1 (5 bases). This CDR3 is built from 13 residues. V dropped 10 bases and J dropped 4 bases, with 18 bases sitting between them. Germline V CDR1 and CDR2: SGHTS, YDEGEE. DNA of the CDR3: TGTGCCCATCAGGGCGCGTACGTATACGAGCAGTACTTC. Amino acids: CAHQGAYVYEQYF. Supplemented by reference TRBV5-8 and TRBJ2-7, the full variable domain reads EAGVTQSPTHLIKTRGQQATLRCSPISGHTSVYWYQQALGLGLQFLLWYDEGEERNRGNFPPRFSGRQFPNYSSELNVNALELEDSALYLCAHQGAYVYEQYFGPGTRLTVT.

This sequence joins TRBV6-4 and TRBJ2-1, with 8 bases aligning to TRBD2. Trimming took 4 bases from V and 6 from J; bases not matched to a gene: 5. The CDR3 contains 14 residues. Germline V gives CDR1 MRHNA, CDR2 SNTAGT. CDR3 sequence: CASSGSGLGNEQFF. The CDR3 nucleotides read TGTGCCAGCAGTGGATCGGGACTAGGCAATGAGCAGTTCTTC.

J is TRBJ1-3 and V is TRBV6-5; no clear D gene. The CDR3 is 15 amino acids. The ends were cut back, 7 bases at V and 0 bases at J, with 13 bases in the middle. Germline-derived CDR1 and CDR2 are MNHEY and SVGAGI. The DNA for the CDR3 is TGTGCCAGCAAGTTAGGAGGACCCTCTGGAAACACCATATATTTT. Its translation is CASKLGGPSGNTIYF.

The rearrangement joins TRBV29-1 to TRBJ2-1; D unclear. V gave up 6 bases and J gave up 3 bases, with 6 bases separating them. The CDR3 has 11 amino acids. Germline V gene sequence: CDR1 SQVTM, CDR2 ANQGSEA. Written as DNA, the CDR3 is TGCAGCGTAGTAGACTACAATGAGCAGTTCTTC. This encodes CSVVDYNEQFF.

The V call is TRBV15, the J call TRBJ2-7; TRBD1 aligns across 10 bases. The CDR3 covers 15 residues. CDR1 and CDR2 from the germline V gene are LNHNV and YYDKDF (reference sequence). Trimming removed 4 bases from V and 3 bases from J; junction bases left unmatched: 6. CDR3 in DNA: TGTGCCACCAGCACCGACAGGGGGCTTGGCTACGAGCAGTACTTC. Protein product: CATSTDRGLGYEQYF.

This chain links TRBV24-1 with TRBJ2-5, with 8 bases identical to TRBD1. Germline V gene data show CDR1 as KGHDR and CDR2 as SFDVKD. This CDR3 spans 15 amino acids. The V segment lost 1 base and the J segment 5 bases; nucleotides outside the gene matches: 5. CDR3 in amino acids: CATSDFQGAGETQYF. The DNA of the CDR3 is TGTGCCACCAGTGATTTTCAGGGGGCCGGGGAGACCCAGTACTTC.